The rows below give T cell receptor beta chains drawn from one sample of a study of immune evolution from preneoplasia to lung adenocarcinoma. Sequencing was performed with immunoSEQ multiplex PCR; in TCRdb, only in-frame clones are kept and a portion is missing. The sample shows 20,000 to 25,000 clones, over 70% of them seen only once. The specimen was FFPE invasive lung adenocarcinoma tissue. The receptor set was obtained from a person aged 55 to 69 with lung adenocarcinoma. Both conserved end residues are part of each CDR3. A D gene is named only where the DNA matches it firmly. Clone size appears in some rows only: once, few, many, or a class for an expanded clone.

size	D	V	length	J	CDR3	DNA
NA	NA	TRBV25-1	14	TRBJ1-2	CASSEKEGLSGYTF	TGTGCCAGCAGTGAAAAGGAGGGCTTGAGTGGCTACACCTTC
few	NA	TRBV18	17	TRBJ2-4	CASSPQIEGGGKNIQYF	TGTGCCAGCTCACCCCAGATTGAAGGGGGAGGCAAAAACATTCAGTACTTC
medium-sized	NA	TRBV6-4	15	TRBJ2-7	CASSDSVPPPREQYF	TGTGCCAGCAGTGACTCGGTTCCACCCCCCCGCGAGCAGTACTTC
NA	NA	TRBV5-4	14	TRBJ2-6	CASSSGRTPGVLTF	TGTGCCAGCAGCTCGGGACGGACTCCCGGCGTCCTGACTTTC
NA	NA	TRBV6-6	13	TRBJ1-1	CASSHGQTREAFF	TGTGCCAGCAGCCACGGACAGACGAGGGAAGCTTTCTTT
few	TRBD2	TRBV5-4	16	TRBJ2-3	CASSLGAGVSTDTQYF	TGTGCCAGCAGCCTCGGAGCGGGGGTCTCCACAGATACGCAGTATTTT
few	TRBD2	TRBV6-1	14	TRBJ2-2	CASKLAGDTGELFF	TGTGCCAGCAAGTTAGCGGGAGATACCGGGGAGCTGTTTTTT
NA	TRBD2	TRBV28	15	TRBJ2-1	CASSFLRGGHNEQFF	TGTGCCAGCAGTTTTCTCCGGGGGGGTCACAATGAGCAGTTCTTC
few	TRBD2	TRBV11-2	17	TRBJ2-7	CASSGPSGTSVSYEQYF	TGTGCCAGCAGCGGACCTTCCGGGACTAGCGTCTCCTACGAGCAGTACTTC
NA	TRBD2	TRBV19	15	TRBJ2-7	CASSIGTSADDEQYF	TGTGCCAGTAGTATCGGGACTAGCGCCGACGACGAGCAGTACTTC
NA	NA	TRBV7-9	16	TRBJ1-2	CASSLTRDTSQGGYTF	TGTGCCAGCAGCCTTACCCGGGACACCTCCCAGGGTGGTTACACCTTC
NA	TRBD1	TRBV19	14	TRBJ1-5	CASSMDRAHQPQHF	TGTGCCAGTAGTATGGACAGGGCCCATCAGCCCCAGCATTTT
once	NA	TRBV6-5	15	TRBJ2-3	CASSYLGGNTDTQYF	TGTGCCAGCAGCTACTTAGGCGGGAATACAGATACGCAGTATTTT
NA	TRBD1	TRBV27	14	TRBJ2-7	CASSSGQQTYEQYF	TGTGCCAGCAGTTCGGGACAGCAAACCTACGAGCAGTACTTC
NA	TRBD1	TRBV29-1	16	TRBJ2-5	CSVHLGGQGLKETQYF	TGCAGCGTCCATCTAGGGGGACAGGGTTTAAAGGAGACCCAGTACTTC
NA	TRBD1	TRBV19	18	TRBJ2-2	CASSPNRGQGGVTGELFF	TGTGCCAGTAGTCCTAACAGAGGACAGGGGGGTGTCACCGGGGAGCTGTTTTTT
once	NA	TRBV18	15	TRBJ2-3	CASSPGKGSTDTQYF	TGTGCCAGCTCACCAGGGAAGGGGAGCACAGATACGCAGTATTTT
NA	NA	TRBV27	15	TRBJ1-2	CATSPARRTNYGYTF	TGTGCCACCAGTCCCGCCAGGCGAACTAACTATGGCTACACCTTC
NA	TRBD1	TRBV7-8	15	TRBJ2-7	CASSFGRDSSYEQYF	TGTGCCAGCAGCTTCGGCCGGGACAGCTCCTACGAGCAGTACTTC
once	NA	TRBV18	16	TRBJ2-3	CASSPRGSIATDTQYF	TGTGCCAGCTCACCACGCGGAAGCATCGCGACAGATACGCAGTATTTT
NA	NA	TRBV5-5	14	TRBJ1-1	CASSFNTANTEAFF	TGTGCCAGCAGCTTTAACACGGCGAACACTGAAGCTTTCTTT
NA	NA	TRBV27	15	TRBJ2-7	CASRSGGGGTYEQYF	TGTGCCAGCAGGTCAGGGGGCGGGGGAACCTACGAGCAGTACTTC
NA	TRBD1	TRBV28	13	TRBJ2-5	CASRRQGWETQYF	TGTGCCAGCAGACGACAGGGGTGGGAGACCCAGTACTTC
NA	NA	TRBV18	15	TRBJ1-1	CASSPTQAPNTEAFF	TGTGCCAGCTCACCCACACAGGCGCCGAACACTGAAGCTTTCTTT
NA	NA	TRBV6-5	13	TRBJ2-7	CASRTVNSYEQYF	TGTGCCAGCAGGACAGTCAACTCCTACGAGCAGTACTTC
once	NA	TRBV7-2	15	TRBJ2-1	CASSLTGSSYNEQFF	TGTGCCAGCAGCTTAACAGGGTCCTCCTACAATGAGCAGTTCTTC
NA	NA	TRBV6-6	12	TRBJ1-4	CASSRPLEKLFF	TGTGCCAGCAGTCGGCCGCTCGAAAAACTGTTTTTT
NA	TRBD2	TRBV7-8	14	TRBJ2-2	CASSLGGTTGELFF	TGTGCCAGCAGCTTGGGGGGGACCACCGGGGAGCTGTTTTTT
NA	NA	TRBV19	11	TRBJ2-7	CASSRAGEQYF	TGTGCCAGTAGTAGGGCGGGAGAGCAGTACTTC
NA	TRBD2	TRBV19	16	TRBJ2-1	CASSIRSGRANNEQFF	TGTGCCAGTAGTATTAGGAGCGGGAGGGCCAACAATGAGCAGTTCTTC
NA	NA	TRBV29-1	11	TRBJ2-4	CSVLSKNIQYF	TGCAGCGTTCTCAGCAAAAACATTCAGTACTTC
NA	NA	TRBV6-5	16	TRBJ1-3	CASSSPGASSGNTIYF	TGTGCCAGCAGTTCCCCCGGGGCGAGCTCTGGAAACACCATATATTTT
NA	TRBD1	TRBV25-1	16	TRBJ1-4	CASSEGQGIGNEKLFF	TGTGCCAGCAGTGAAGGACAGGGGATTGGTAATGAAAAACTGTTTTTT
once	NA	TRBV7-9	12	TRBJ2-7	CASSLSRYEQYF	TGTGCCAGCAGCCTTTCGCGATACGAGCAGTACTTC
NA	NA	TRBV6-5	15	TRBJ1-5	CASSYSWDVNQPQHF	TGTGCCAGCAGTTACTCGTGGGACGTAAATCAGCCCCAGCATTTT
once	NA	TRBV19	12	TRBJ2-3	CASSISQDTQYF	TGTGCCAGTAGTATCTCGCAAGATACGCAGTATTTT
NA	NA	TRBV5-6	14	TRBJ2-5	CASSSSLGEETQYF	TGTGCCAGCAGCTCGTCATTGGGGGAAGAGACCCAGTACTTC
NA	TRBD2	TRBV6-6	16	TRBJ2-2	CASSPVPGLHTGELFF	TGTGCCAGCAGTCCTGTTCCGGGACTACACACCGGGGAGCTGTTTTTT
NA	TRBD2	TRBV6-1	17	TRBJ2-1	CASSGGTSGPNPNEQFF	TGTGCCAGCAGTGGGGGGACTAGCGGGCCTAACCCCAATGAGCAGTTCTTC
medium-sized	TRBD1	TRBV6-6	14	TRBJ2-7	CASSYGTGFGEQYF	TGTGCCAGCAGTTACGGGACAGGCTTTGGCGAGCAGTACTTC
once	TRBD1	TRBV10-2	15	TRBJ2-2	CASSEGGTGAGELFF	TGCGCCAGCAGTGAGGGGGGGACAGGGGCCGGGGAGCTGTTTTTT
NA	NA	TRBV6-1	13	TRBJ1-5	CASSLHSDQPQHF	TGTGCCAGCAGCCTCCATTCGGATCAGCCCCAGCATTTT
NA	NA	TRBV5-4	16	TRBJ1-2	CASSLGSPESGYGYTF	TGTGCCAGCAGCTTGGGAAGCCCCGAGTCTGGTTATGGCTACACCTTC
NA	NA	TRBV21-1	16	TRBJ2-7	CASSKESRRSPYEQYF	TGTGCCAGCAGCAAAGAGTCACGTCGCAGTCCGTACGAGCAGTACTTC
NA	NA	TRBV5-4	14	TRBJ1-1	CASSFPRPNTEAFF	TGTGCCAGCAGCTTTCCCAGACCGAACACTGAAGCTTTCTTT
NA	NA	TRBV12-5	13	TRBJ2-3	CASGPGVADTQYF	TGTGCTAGTGGACCAGGGGTTGCAGATACGCAGTATTTT
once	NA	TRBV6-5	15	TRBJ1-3	CASSYNRDSGNTIYF	TGTGCCAGCAGTTACAACAGGGACTCTGGAAACACCATATATTTT
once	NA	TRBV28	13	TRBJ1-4	CASSLLRGRKLFF	TGTGCCAGCAGTTTATTGCGGGGACGAAAACTGTTTTTT
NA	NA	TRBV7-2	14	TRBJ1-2	CASSLMQGNYGYTF	TGTGCCAGCAGCTTAATGCAGGGAAACTATGGCTACACCTTC
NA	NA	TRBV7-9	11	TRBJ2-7	CASTRDVMQYF	TGTGCCAGCACGAGGGACGTCATGCAGTACTTC
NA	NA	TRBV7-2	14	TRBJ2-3	CASSFYRWTDTQYF	TGTGCCAGCAGCTTTTATCGGTGGACAGATACGCAGTATTTT